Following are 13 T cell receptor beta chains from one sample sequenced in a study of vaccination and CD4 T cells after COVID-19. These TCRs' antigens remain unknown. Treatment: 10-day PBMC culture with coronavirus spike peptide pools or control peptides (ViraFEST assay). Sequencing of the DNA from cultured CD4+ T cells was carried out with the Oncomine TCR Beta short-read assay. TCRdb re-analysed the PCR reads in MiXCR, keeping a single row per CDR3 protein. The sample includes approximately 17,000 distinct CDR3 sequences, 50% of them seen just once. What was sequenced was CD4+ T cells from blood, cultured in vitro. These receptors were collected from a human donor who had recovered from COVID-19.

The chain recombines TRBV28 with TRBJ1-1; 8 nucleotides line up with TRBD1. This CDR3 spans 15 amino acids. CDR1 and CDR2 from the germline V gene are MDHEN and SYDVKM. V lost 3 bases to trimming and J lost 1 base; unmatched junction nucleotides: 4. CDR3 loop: CASSFSGGGNTEAFF. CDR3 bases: TGTGCCAGCAGTTTTTCAGGGGGCGGGAACACTGAAGCTTTCTTT.

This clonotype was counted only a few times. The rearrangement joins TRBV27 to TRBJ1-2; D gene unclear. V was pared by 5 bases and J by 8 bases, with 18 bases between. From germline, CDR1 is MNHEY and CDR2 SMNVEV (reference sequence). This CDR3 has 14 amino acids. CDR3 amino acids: CASSPLLPSGGYTF. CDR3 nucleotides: TGTGCCAGCAGTCCCCTCTTACCTTCGGGGGGCTACACCTTC.

Here the CDR3 reads CASSLQGLAGRDTQYF. In DNA form, the CDR3 reads TGCGCCAGCAGCTTGCAGGGACTAGCGGGACGAGATACGCAGTATTTT. V is TRBV5-1 and J is TRBJ2-3, with 13 bases that match TRBD2. Losses at the gene ends were 1 base for V and 5 bases for J; bases not matched to a gene: 4. CDR3 size: 16 residues. Germline V gene lookup returns CDR1 SGHRS and CDR2 YFSETQ.

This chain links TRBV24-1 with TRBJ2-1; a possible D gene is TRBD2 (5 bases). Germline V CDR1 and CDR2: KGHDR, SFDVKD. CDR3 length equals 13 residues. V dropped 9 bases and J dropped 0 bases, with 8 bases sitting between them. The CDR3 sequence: CATQRSSYNEQFF. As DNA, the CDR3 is TGTGCCACCCAGCGGAGCTCCTACAATGAGCAGTTCTTC.

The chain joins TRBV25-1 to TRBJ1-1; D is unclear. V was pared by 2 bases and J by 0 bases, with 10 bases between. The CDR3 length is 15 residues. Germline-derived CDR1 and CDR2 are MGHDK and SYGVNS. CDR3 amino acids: CASSEETYMNTEAFF. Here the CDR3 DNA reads TGTGCCAGCAGTGAAGAGACTTACATGAACACTGAAGCTTTCTTT.

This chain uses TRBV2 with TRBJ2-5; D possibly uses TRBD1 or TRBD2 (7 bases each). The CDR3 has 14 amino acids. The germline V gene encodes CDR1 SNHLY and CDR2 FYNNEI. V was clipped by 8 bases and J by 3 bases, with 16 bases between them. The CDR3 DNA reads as TGTGCCAGCTGCTGGCAGGGGGGGGAAGAGACCCAGTACTTC. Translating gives CASCWQGGEETQYF.

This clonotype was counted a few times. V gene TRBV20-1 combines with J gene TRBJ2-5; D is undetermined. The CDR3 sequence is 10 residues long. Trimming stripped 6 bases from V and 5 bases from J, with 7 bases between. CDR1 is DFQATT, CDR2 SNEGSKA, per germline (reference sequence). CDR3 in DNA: TGCAGTGCCGAGAGGGAGACCCAGTACTTC. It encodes CSAERETQYF.

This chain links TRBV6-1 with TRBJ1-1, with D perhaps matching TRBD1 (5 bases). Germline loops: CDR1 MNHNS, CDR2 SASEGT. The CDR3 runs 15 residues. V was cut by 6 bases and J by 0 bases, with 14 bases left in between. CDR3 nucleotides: TGTGCCAGCAGCGGGACGTCACGGATGAACACTGAAGCTTTCTTT. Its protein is CASSGTSRMNTEAFF.

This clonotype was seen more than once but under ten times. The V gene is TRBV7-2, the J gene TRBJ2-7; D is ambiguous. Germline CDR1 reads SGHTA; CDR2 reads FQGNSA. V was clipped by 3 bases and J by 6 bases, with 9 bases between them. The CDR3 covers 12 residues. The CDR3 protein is CASSFRVGEQYF. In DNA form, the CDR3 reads TGTGCCAGCAGCTTTCGGGTAGGCGAGCAGTACTTC.

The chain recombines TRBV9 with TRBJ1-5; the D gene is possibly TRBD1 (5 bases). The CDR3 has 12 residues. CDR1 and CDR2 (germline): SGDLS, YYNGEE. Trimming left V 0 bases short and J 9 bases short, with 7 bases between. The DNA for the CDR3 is TGTGCCAGCAGCGTAGCCGGGGGGCCCCAGCATTTT. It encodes CASSVAGGPQHF.

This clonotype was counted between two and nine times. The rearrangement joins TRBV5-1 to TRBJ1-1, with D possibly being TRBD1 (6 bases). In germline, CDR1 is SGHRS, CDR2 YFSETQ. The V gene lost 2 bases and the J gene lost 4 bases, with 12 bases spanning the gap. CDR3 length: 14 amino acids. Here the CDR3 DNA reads TGCGCCAGCAGCTTTGGGGGGCTAGGCACTGAAGCTTTCTTT. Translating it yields CASSFGGLGTEAFF.

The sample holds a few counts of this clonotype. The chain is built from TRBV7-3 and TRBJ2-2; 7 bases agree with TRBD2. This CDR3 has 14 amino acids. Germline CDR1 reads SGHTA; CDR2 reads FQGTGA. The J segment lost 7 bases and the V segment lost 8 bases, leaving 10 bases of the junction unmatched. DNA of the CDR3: TGTGCCAGCCGGGAGGAAGGGTTCTACGGGGAGCTGTTTTTT. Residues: CASREEGFYGELFF.

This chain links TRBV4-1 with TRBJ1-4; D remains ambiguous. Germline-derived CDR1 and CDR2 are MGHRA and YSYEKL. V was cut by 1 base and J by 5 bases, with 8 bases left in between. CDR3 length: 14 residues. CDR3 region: CASSQVTVNEKLFF. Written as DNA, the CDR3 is TGCGCCAGCAGCCAAGTAACAGTGAATGAAAAACTGTTTTTT.